This record covers a single T cell receptor (beta chain). The record originates from a study of blood T cell repertoires in COVID-19. V was pared by 4 bases and J by 6 bases, with 10 bases of the junction left unmatched. Germline loops: CDR1 SGHNT, CDR2 YENEEA. This CDR3 comprises 16 residues. Original data processing: Researchers report that nucleated cell counts were estimated from reference gene primer amplification. TCRdb's table, derived via immunoSEQ multiplex PCR, lists solely in-frame clones and lacks some. V and J calls and clone size come straight from that table; D and trimming were deduced from the DNA. The sample records about 83,000 clones, 86% being singletons.

The receptor was derived from a man in his forties or fifties with active COVID-19. The sequenced sample consisted of peripheral blood. This chain connects TRBV11-3 to TRBJ2-1; 9 nucleotides line up with TRBD2. CDR3 amino acids: CASSSFTSGSSNEQFF. CDR3 bases: TGTGCCAGCAGCTCATTTACTAGCGGGTCTAGCAATGAGCAGTTCTTC.